The clone carrying this T cell receptor beta chain is labeled as medium-sized. The sample comes from a study of control samples from healthy donors and cancer patients. Produced via immunoSEQ multiplex PCR; TCRdb's table is partial and in-frame only. This table holds over 85,000 clones, about 81% found once. V shed 10 bases, J shed 1 base, and the junction held 4 bases outside the gene matches. From germline, CDR1 is SGDLS and CDR2 YYNGEE. This CDR3 is 12 amino acids long. The sequence was collected from a man aged 70-80 years with lung cancer. The sequenced sample consisted of PBMCs. V usage is TRBV9 and J usage is TRBJ2-7, with TRBD1 matching over 8 bases. The CDR3 reads CASGQGSYEQYF. The CDR3 nucleotides read TGTGCCTCCGGACAGGGTTCCTACGAGCAGTACTTC. Drawing the rest from reference TRBV9 and TRBJ2-7, the complete variable domain is DSGVTQTPKHLITATGQRVTLRCSPRSGDLSVYWYQQSLDQGLQFLIQYYNGEERAKGNILERFSAQQFPDLHSELNLSSLELGDSALYFCASGQGSYEQYFGPGTRLTVT.